This T cell receptor beta chain was retrieved from a study of shared clonotypes between healthy human individuals. Overall study findings and caveats: Clonotypes that were shared across four donors made up around 5% of naive CD4 clonotypes. Compared with clonotypes that all four donors shared, non-shared clonotypes had lower generation probabilities.

Cells designated naive CD8 were CD45RO-negative and were positively selected for CCR7, with terminally differentiated effector memory CD45RA+ cells excluded. V lost 4 bases, J lost 5 bases, and 15 bases lay in between. The CDR3 length is 14 residues. CDR1 and CDR2 (germline): SGDLS, YYNGEE. For each subset, genomic DNA was distributed in equal portions over several immunoSEQ plates. Profiling relied on immunoSEQ multiplex PCR, and the TCRdb table lists in-frame clones only, not all of them. The sample records roughly 2.1 million clones, around 93% being singletons. Comments on this clone: The antigen is undetermined.

The V call is TRBV9, the J call TRBJ1-1; tentatively, D is TRBD1 (6 bases). Input material: naive CD8+ T cells from PBMCs. The sequence was obtained from a man aged 18-30 years in good health. Some clones in this sample may be carry-over from other donors' samples. The CDR3 here is CASSPPRGGTEAFF. In DNA, the CDR3 is TGTGCCAGCAGCCCCCCAAGGGGGGGAACTGAAGCTTTCTTT.